This is a list of T cell receptor beta chains from one sample in a study of blood T cells in healthy people across ages. TCRdb recomputed calls from the 5' RACE reads with MiXCR, one row per CDR3 protein. The sample shows 540,000 or so distinct CDR3 sequences, 25% to 30% of them seen only once. What was sequenced was blood. These receptors originate from a woman aged 70-85 years in good health. Both conserved end residues are part of each CDR3. A D gene is named only where the DNA matches it firmly. A row's size may be missing; if present it is once, few, many or a size class.

clone size	D gene	V gene	CDR3 length	J gene	CDR3 protein	CDR3 DNA
NA	TRBD2	TRBV6-6	15	TRBJ2-1	CASSFKRGPYNEQFF	TGTGCCAGCAGTTTTAAGCGGGGGCCCTACAATGAGCAGTTCTTC
few	NA	TRBV12-3/TRBV12-4	15	TRBJ2-1	CASRDVGYNNNEQFF	TGTGCCAGCAGGGACGTCGGATATAATAACAATGAGCAGTTCTTC
NA	TRBD1	TRBV27	19	TRBJ2-6	CASSLSGQGAFSGANVLTF	TGTGCCAGCAGTTTGTCGGGACAGGGGGCTTTTTCTGGGGCCAACGTCCTGACTTTC
NA	TRBD1	TRBV6-5	14	TRBJ2-7	CAVSRGQGIYEQYF	TGTGCCGTCTCGCGGGGACAGGGTATCTACGAGCAGTACTTC
few	NA	TRBV5-5	15	TRBJ1-2	CASSSRTVQDYGYTF	TGTGCCAGCAGCTCCCGGACAGTTCAGGACTATGGCTACACCTTC
NA	NA	TRBV7-9	13	TRBJ2-7	CASSLNTVGEQYF	TGTGCCAGCAGCCTAAATACGGTTGGAGAGCAGTATTTC
few	NA	TRBV2	12	TRBJ2-7	CATGNTFYEQYF	TGTGCCACAGGTAACACCTTCTACGAGCAGTACTTC
once	NA	TRBV7-9	16	TRBJ1-2	CASSFSQGRKGYGYTF	TGTGCCAGCAGCTTTAGTCAGGGGAGGAAGGGCTATGGCTACACCTTC
few	NA	TRBV6-2/TRBV6-3	15	TRBJ2-3	CASSYWRPDTDTQYF	TGTGCCAGCAGTTACTGGCGTCCAGACACAGATACGCAGTATTTT
few	NA	TRBV12-3/TRBV12-4	14	TRBJ1-2	CASRKVGGSYGYTF	TGTGCCAGCAGAAAGGTGGGAGGTTCCTATGGCTACACCTTC
NA	TRBD2	TRBV5-6	15	TRBJ2-1	CASSAGTSAYNEQFF	TGTGCCAGTAGTGCCGGGACTAGCGCCTACAATGAGCAGTTCTTC
few	TRBD1	TRBV14	18	TRBJ1-3	CASSWGQGFLYSGNTIYF	TGTGCCAGCAGCTGGGGACAGGGGTTCCTCTACTCTGGAAACACCATATATTTT
many	NA	TRBV6-5	13	TRBJ2-3	CASRAAGSDTQYF	TGTGCCAGCAGAGCGGCAGGGTCAGATACGCAGTATTTT
NA	TRBD1	TRBV3-1	13	TRBJ1-2	CASSQDRGHGYTF	TGTGCCAGCAGCCAAGACAGGGGGCACGGCTACACCTTC
NA	NA	TRBV11-1	14	TRBJ1-1	CASSLVGDTTEAFF	TGTGCCAGCAGCTTAGTGGGAGACACCACTGAAGCTTTCTTT
NA	NA	TRBV4-2	15	TRBJ1-1	CASSRSGPKDTEAFF	TGTGCCAGCAGCCGTAGTGGGCCGAAGGACACTGAAGCTTTCTTT
NA	NA	TRBV20-1	14	TRBJ1-2	CSARLIGSNYGYTF	TGCAGTGCTAGATTAATAGGGTCTAACTATGGCTACACCTTC
few	TRBD2	TRBV7-9	17	TRBJ2-3	CASSLGGLAGSTDTQYF	TGTGCCAGCAGCTTAGGGGGACTAGCGGGGAGTACAGATACGCAGTATTTT
few	TRBD1	TRBV4-2	17	TRBJ2-6	CASSPRQGMSGANVLTF	TGTGCCAGCAGCCCTCGACAGGGGATGTCTGGGGCCAACGTCCTGACTTTC
many	TRBD1	TRBV28	13	TRBJ2-7	CASSPGQSYEQYF	TGTGCCAGCAGCCCGGGACAGTCCTACGAGCAGTACTTC
NA	NA	TRBV7-2	15	TRBJ2-7	CASSLVHGSSYEQYF	TGTGCCAGCAGCTTAGTGCACGGGAGCTCCTACGAGCAGTACTTC
NA	TRBD2	TRBV3-1	15	TRBJ2-2	CASRLGGTDTGELFF	TGTGCCAGCAGACTGGGAGGGACGGACACCGGGGAGCTGTTTTTT
NA	NA	TRBV4-2	13	TRBJ1-5	CASSQDGAGAQHF	TGTGCCAGCAGCCAAGATGGGGCAGGGGCCCAGCATTTT
NA	NA	TRBV29-1	14	TRBJ1-1	CSVLRGVLTTEAFF	TGCAGCGTTCTGAGAGGAGTTCTGACCACTGAAGCTTTCTTT
few	NA	TRBV7-3	13	TRBJ2-3	CASSSTRTDTQYF	TGTGCCAGCAGCTCGACTAGAACAGATACGCAGTATTTT
many	NA	TRBV4-1	16	TRBJ1-2	CASSQSGGARGYGYTF	TGCGCCAGCAGCCAGTCAGGAGGGGCGAGGGGCTATGGCTACACCTTC
NA	TRBD2	TRBV20-1	14	TRBJ2-3	CSASGGEGTDTQYF	TGCAGTGCTAGCGGGGGGGAGGGCACAGATACGCAGTATTTT
few	TRBD1	TRBV5-1	14	TRBJ2-7	CASSPLTGDYEQYF	TGCGCCAGCAGCCCCCTGACAGGGGACTACGAGCAGTACTTC
NA	NA	TRBV5-1	15	TRBJ2-5	CASSLGTGSQETQYF	TGCGCCAGCAGCTTGGGTACAGGATCTCAAGAGACCCAGTACTTC
NA	NA	TRBV4-1	14	TRBJ2-7	CASSQEVRSYEQYF	TGCGCCAGCAGCCAAGAGGTCAGATCCTACGAGCAGTACTTC
many	NA	TRBV5-1	14	TRBJ1-4	CASSLARREEKLFF	TGCGCCAGCAGCCTGGCGCGCAGGGAGGAAAAACTGTTTTTT
NA	NA	TRBV6-2/TRBV6-3	13	TRBJ1-6	CASSYEVYRCLDF	TGTGCCAGCAGTTATGAGGTCTACAGGTGTCTGGACTTT
NA	TRBD1	TRBV20-1	12	TRBJ2-5	CSAQDREETQYF	TGCAGTGCTCAAGACAGGGAGGAGACCCAGTACTTC
NA	NA	TRBV6-6	14	TRBJ1-5	CASSSIQGGQPQHF	TGTGCCAGCAGTAGTATTCAGGGAGGCCAGCCCCAGCATTTT
NA	TRBD1	TRBV12-3/TRBV12-4	13	TRBJ2-5	CASSARGPETQYF	TGTGCCAGTAGTGCTAGGGGGCCGGAGACCCAGTACTTC
few	NA	TRBV7-8	13	TRBJ1-3	CASSWTVGNAIYF	TGTGCCAGCAGCTGGACAGTAGGAAACGCCATATATTTT
NA	NA	TRBV6-6	14	TRBJ2-3	CAASSQVGVWTQYF	TGTGCCGCCAGCAGCCAAGTCGGAGTATGGACGCAGTATTTT
few	NA	TRBV24-1	14	TRBJ2-2	CATSDLWAGGELFF	TGTGCCACCAGTGATTTGTGGGCTGGCGGGGAGCTGTTTTTT
NA	NA	TRBV5-8	18	TRBJ2-1	CASSLAARGQGRVGEQFF	TGTGCCAGCAGCTTAGCCGCCCGTGGGCAGGGTCGTGTTGGTGAGCAGTTCTTC
few	TRBD2	TRBV5-1	15	TRBJ2-3	CASSLLAASTDTQYF	TGCGCCAGCAGCTTGCTAGCGGCTAGCACAGATACGCAGTATTTT
NA	TRBD2	TRBV11-2	16	TRBJ2-2	CASSLWSGGVPGELFF	TGTGCCAGCAGCTTATGGAGCGGGGGGGTTCCCGGGGAGCTGTTTTTT
few	NA	TRBV7-3	16	TRBJ2-3	CASSLSGISSTDTQYF	TGTGCCAGCAGCTTATCGGGGATCTCTAGCACAGATACGCAGTATTTT
NA	TRBD1	TRBV6-5	14	TRBJ1-1	CASSYSNRGTEAFF	TGTGCCAGCAGTTACTCGAACAGGGGCACTGAAGCTTTCTTT
few	TRBD2	TRBV29-1	12	TRBJ2-1	CSGWEGYNEQFF	TGCAGCGGATGGGAGGGATACAATGAGCAGTTCTTC
once	TRBD2	TRBV10-3	13	TRBJ2-7	CAVTSGDIYEQYF	TGTGCCGTCACTAGCGGGGACATTTACGAGCAGTACTTC